The text below deals with one T cell receptor (beta chain). TCRdb keeps only in-frame clones here, not all; method: immunoSEQ multiplex PCR. The sample has tens of thousands of clones; approximately 91% are singletons. The data were obtained in a study of T cell changes during pregnancy in multiple sclerosis. The CDR3 is made up of 14 amino acids. Deletions cut 1 base from V and 9 bases from J, with 13 bases between. CDR1 is SGHAT and CDR2 is FQNNGV in the germline V gene. Sample: peripheral blood, taken in the first trimester of pregnancy. The receptor was isolated from a female donor with multiple sclerosis, enrolled in a pregnancy study. The chain uses TRBV11-2 and TRBJ2-1, with TRBD1 as a possible D gene (5 bases). The chain's CDR3 is CASSLVGRVGEQFF. Here the CDR3 DNA reads TGTGCCAGCAGCTTAGTGGGCAGGGTGGGTGAGCAGTTCTTC.